Here is one TCR beta chain with its context. Its cognate antigen is unknown. The CDR3 has 15 amino acids. V shed 3 bases and J 6 bases; nucleotides not matched to a gene: 7. CDR1 SGDLS and CDR2 YYNGEE come from the germline V gene. The data derive from a study of cytomegalovirus exposure and HLA in healthy donors. Study-wide results and caveats: Per a prior analysis, the majority of TCR beta V segments were productive roughly 90% or roughly 30% of the time.

The PCR had 60 Vbeta and 13 Jbeta primers. The protocol was immunoSEQ multiplex PCR, while the TCRdb copy is restricted to in-frame clones and leaves out a portion. The sample lists more than 85,000 clones, 60% to 85% occurring once. The sequence came from a boy between 10 and 17 years old in good health and CMV-seronegative. The chain is built from TRBV9 and TRBJ1-4; the match to TRBD1 covers 8 bases. Specimen: PBMCs. The DNA of the CDR3 is TGTGCCAGCAGCGGTGACAGGGGAAAAGATGAAAAACTGTTTTTT. This gives the protein CASSGDRGKDEKLFF.